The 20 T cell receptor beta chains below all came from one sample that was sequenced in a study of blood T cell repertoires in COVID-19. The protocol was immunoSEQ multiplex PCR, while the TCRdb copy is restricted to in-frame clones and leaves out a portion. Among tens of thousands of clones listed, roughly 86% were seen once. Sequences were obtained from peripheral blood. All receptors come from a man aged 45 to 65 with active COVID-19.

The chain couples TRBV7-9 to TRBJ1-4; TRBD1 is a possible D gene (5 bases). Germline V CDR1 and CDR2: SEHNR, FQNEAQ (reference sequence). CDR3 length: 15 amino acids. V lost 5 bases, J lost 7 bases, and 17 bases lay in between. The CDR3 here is CASSTPRVGGEKLFF. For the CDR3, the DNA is TGTGCCAGCAGCACCCCCAGGGTGGGAGGTGAAAAACTGTTTTTT.

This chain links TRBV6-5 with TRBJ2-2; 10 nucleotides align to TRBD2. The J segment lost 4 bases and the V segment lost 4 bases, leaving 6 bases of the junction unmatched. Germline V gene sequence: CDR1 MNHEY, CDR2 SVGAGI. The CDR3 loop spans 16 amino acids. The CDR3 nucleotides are TGTGCCAGCAGTTCTTTGAGCGGGGGGGCCACCGGGGAGCTGTTTTTT. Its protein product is CASSSLSGGATGELFF.

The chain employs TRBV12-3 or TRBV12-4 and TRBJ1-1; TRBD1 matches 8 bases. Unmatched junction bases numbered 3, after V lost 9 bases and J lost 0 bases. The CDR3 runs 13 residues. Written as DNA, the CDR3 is TGTGCCAGTGGGGACAGGCTGAACACTGAAGCTTTCTTT. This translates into CASGDRLNTEAFF.

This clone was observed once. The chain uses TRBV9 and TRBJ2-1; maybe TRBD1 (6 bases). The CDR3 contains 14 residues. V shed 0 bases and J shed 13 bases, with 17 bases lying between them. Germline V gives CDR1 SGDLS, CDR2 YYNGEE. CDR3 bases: TGTGCCAGCAGCGTAGATTTGGGGGCGCGAAAACAGTTCTTC. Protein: CASSVDLGARKQFF.

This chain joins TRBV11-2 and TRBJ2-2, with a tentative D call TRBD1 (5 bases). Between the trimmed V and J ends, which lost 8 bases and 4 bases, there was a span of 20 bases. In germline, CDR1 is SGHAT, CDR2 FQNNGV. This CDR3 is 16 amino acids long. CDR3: CASPRRAGIGTGELFF. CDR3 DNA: TGTGCCAGCCCCCGCCGGGCAGGGATCGGCACCGGGGAGCTGTTTTTT.

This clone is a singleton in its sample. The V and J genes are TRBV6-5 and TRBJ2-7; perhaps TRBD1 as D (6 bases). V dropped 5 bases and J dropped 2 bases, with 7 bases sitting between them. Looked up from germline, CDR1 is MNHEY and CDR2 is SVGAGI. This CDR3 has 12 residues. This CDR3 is CASSQGPYEQYF. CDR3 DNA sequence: TGTGCCAGCAGTCAGGGGCCCTACGAGCAGTACTTC.

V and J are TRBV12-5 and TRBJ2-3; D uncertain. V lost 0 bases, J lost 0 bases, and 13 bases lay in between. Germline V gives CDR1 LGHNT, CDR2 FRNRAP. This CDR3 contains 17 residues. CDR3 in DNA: TGTGCTAGTGGTTTGGTACTTAGCAGAAAAAGCACAGATACGCAGTATTTT. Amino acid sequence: CASGLVLSRKSTDTQYF.

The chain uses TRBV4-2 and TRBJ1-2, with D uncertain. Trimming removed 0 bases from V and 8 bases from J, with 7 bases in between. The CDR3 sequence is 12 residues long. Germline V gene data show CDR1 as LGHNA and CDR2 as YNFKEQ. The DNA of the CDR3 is TGTGCCAGCAGCCAAGAGGTTGAGGGCTACACCTTC. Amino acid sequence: CASSQEVEGYTF.

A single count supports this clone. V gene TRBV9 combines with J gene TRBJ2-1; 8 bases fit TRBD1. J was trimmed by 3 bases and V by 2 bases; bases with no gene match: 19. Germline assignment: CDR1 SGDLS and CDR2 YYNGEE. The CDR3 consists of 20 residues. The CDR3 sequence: CASSVSGAGGAIISYNEQFF. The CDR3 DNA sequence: TGTGCCAGCAGCGTTAGTGGGGCAGGGGGCGCAATAATTAGCTACAATGAGCAGTTCTTC.

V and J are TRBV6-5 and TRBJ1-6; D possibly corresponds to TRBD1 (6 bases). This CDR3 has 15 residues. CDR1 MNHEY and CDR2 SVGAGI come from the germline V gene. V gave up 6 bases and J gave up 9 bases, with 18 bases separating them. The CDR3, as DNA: TGTGCCAGCAGACGGGACATCGGCGGCGGTTCACCCCTCCACTTT. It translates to CASRRDIGGGSPLHF.

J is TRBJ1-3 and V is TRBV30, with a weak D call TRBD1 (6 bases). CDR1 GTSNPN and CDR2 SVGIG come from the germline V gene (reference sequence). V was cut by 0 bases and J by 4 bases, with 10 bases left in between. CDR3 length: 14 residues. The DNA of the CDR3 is TGTGCCTGGAGTGTCGAAAGGGGGGGAAACACCATATATTTT. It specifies CAWSVERGGNTIYF.

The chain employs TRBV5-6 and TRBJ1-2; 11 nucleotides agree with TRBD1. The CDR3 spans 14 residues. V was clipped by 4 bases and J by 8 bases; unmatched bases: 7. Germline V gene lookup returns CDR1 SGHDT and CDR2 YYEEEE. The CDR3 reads CASSPGQGAGGYTF. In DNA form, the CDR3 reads TGTGCCAGCAGCCCCGGACAGGGGGCGGGCGGCTACACCTTC.

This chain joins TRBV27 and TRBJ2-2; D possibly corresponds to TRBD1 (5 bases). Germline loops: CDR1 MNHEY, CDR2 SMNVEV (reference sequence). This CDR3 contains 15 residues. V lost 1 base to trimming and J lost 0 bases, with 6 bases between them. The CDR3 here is CASSLFRANTGELFF. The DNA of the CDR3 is TGTGCCAGCAGTTTATTCAGGGCGAACACCGGGGAGCTGTTTTTT.

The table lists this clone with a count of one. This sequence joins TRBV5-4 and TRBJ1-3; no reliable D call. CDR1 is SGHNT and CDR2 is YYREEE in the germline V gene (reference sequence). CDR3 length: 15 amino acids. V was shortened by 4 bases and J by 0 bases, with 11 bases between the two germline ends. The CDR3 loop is CASSSGGFSGNTIYF. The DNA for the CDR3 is TGTGCCAGCAGCAGCGGCGGCTTCTCTGGAAACACCATATATTTT.

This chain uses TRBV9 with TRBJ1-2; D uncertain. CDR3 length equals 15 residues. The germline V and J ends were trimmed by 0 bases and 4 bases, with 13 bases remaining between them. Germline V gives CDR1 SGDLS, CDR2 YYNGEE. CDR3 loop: CASSVGNSILYGYTF. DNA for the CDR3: TGTGCCAGCAGCGTAGGCAACAGCATCCTCTATGGCTACACCTTC.

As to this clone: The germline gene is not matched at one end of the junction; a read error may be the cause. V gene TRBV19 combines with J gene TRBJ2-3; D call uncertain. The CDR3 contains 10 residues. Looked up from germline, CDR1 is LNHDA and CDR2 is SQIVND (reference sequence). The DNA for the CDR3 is TGTTCCAGTTTCGGGGATACGCAGTATTTT. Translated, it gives CSSFGDTQYF.

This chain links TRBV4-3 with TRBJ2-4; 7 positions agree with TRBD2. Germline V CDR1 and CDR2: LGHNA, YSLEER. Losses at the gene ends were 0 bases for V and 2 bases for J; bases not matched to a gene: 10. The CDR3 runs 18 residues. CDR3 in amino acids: CASSQELAGGLSKNIQYF. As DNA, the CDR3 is TGCGCCAGCAGCCAAGAATTAGCGGGCGGGCTTTCCAAAAACATTCAGTACTTC.

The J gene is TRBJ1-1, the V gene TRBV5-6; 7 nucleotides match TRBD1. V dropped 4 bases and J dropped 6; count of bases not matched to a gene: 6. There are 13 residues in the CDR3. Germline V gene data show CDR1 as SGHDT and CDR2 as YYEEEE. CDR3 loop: CASSRLQGAEAFF. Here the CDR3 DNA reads TGTGCCAGCAGCCGGCTGCAGGGGGCTGAAGCTTTCTTT.

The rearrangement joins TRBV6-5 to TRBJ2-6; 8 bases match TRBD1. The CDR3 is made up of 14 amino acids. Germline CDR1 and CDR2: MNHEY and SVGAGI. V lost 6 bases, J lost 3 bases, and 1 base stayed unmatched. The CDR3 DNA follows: TGTGCCAGCAGGACAGGGGTTGGGGCCAACGTCCTGACTTTC. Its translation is CASRTGVGANVLTF.

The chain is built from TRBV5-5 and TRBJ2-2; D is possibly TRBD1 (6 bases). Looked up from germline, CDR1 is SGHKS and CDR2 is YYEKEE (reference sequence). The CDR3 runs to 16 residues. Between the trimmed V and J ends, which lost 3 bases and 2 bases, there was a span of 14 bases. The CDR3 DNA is TGTGCCAGCAGCTCACGCGCAGGGGCAAACACCGGGGAGCTGTTTTTT. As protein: CASSSRAGANTGELFF.